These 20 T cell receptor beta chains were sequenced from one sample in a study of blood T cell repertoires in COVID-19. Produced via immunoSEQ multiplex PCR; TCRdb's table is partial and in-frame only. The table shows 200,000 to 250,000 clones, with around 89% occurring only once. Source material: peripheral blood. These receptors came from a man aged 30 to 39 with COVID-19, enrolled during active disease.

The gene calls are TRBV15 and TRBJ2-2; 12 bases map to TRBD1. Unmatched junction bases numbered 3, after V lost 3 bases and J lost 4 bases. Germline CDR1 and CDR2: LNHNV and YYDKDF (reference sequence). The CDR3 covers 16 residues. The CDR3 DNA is TGTGCCACCAGCAGCGGGGACAGGGGGCCCACCGGGGAGCTGTTTTTT. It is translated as CATSSGDRGPTGELFF.

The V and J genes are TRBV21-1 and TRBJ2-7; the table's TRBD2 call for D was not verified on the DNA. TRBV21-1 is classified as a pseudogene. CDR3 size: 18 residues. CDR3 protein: CASSKDFGGKLAGYEQYF. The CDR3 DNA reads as TGTGCCAGCAGCAAGGATTTCGGGGGAAAACTAGCGGGCTACGAGCAGTACTTC.

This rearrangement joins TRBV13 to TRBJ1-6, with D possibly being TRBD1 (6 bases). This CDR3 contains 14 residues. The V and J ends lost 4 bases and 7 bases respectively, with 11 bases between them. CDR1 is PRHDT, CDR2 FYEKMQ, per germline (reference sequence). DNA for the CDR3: TGTGCCAGCAGCTCAACAGGGACAAATTCACCCCTCCACTTT. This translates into CASSSTGTNSPLHF.

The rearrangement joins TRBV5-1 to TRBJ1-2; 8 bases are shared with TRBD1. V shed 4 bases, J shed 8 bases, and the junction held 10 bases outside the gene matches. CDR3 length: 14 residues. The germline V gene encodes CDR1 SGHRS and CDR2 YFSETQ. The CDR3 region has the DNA TGCGCCAGCAGCCAACAGGGGGGAAATGCGGGCTACACCTTC. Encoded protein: CASSQQGGNAGYTF.

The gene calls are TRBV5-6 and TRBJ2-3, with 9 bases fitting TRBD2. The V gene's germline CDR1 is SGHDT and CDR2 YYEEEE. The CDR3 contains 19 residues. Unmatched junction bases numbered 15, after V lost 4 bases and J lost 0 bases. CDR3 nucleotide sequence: TGTGCCAGCAGCGGGACTCTAGCGGGAATCACCCAAAGCACAGATACGCAGTATTTT. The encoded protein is CASSGTLAGITQSTDTQYF.

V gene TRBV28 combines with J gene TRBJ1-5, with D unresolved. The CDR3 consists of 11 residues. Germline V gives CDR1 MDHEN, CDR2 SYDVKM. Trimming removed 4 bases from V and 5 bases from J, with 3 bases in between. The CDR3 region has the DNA TGTGCCAGCAGTTCGGATCAGCCCCAGCATTTT. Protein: CASSSDQPQHF.

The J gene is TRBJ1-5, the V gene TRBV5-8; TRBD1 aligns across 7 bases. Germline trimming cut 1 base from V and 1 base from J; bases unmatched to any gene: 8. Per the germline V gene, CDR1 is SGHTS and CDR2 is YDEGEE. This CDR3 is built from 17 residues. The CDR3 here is CASSLHRTGASNQPQHF. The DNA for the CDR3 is TGTGCCAGCAGCTTGCATCGGACAGGCGCGAGCAATCAGCCCCAGCATTTT.

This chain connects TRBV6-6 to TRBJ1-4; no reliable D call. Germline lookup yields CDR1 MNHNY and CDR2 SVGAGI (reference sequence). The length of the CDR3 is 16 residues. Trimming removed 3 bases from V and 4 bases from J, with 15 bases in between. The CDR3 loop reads CASSYSAPRGNEKLFF. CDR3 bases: TGTGCCAGCAGTTATTCCGCCCCGCGGGGTAATGAAAAACTGTTTTTT.

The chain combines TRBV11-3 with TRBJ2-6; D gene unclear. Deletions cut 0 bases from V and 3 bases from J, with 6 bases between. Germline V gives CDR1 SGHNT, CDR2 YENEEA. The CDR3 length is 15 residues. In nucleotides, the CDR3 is TGTGCCAGCAGCTTAGAAGGCGGTGGGGCCAACGTCCTGACTTTC. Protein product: CASSLEGGGANVLTF.

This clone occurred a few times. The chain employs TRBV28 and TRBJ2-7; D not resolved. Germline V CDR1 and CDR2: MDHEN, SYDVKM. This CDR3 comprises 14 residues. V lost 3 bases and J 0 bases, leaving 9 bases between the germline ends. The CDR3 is CASSFTGSSYEQYF. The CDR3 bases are TGTGCCAGCAGTTTTACTGGTAGCTCCTACGAGCAGTACTTC.

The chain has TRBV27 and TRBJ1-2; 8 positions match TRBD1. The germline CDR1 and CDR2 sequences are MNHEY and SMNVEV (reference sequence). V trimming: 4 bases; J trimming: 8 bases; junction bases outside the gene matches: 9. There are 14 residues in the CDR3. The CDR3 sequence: CASSSSGTGFGYTF. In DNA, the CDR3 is TGTGCCAGCAGTTCTTCCGGGACAGGATTCGGCTACACCTTC.

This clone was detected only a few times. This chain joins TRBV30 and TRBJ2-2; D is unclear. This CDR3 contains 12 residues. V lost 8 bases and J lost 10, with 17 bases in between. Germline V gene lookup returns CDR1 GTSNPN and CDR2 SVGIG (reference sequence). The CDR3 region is CAAQVPLQELFF. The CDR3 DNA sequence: TGTGCCGCCCAGGTCCCGCTTCAGGAGCTGTTTTTT.

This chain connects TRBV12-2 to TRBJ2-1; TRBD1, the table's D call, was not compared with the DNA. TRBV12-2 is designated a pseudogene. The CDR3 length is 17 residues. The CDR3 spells CASRRTSGKDFYNEQFF. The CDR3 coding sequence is TGTGCAAGTCGCCGTACCTCAGGCAAAGATTTTTACAATGAGCAGTTCTTC.

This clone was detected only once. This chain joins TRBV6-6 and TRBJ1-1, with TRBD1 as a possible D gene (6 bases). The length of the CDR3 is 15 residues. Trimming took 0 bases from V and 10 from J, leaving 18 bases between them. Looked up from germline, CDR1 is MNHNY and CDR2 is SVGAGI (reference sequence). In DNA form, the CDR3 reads TGTGCCAGCAGTTACTCTCTAGGGGTAGGACAGAGAGCTTTCTTT. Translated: CASSYSLGVGQRAFF.

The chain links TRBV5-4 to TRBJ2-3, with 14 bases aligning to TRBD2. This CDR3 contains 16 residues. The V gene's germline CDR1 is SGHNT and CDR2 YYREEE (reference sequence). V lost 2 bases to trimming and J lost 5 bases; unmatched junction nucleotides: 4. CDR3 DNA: TGTGCCAGCAGCTTTGGGACTAGCGGGAGTGGAGATACGCAGTATTTT. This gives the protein CASSFGTSGSGDTQYF.

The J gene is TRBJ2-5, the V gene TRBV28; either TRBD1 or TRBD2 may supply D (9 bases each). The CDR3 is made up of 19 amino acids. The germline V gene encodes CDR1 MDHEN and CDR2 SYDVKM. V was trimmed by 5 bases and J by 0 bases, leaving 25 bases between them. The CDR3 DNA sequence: TGTGCCAGCAGTGGTTCCGGGACAGGGAGGACTAGCGACCAAGAGACCCAGTACTTC. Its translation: CASSGSGTGRTSDQETQYF.

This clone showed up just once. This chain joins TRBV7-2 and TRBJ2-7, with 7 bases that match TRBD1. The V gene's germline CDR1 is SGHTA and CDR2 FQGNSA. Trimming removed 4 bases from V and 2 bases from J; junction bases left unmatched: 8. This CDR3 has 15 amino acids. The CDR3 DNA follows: TGTGCCAGCAGCTCATCCGGGACAGTCACCTACGAGCAGTACTTC. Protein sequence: CASSSSGTVTYEQYF.

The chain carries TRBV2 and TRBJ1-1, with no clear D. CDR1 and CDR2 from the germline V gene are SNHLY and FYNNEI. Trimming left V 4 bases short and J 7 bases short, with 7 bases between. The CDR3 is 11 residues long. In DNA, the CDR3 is TGTGCCAGCAGTGGGGGAGTTGAAGCTTTCTTT. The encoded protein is CASSGGVEAFF.

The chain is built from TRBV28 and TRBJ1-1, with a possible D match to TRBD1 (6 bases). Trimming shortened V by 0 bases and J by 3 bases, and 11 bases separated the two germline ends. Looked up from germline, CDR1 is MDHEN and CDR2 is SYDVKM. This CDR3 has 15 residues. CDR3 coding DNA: TGTGCCAGCAGTTTATGGGGGGCAGCGCACACTGAAGCTTTCTTT. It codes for CASSLWGAAHTEAFF.

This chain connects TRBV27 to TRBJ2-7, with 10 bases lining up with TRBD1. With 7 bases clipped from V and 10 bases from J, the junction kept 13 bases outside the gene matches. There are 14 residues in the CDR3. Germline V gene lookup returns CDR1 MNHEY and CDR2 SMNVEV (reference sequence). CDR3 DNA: TGTGCCAGCACCCCGCGGGGAGACAGGGGGCGACAGTACTTC. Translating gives CASTPRGDRGRQYF.